What follows describes a single TCR beta chain. The sample belongs to a study of early T cells in non-severe SARS-CoV-2 infection. This CDR3 comprises 15 residues. Unmatched junction bases numbered 6, after V lost 2 bases and J lost 6 bases. Germline CDR1 and CDR2: SGHVS and FNYEAQ. Unique molecular identifiers (one per individual cDNA molecule) were attached. MiXCR, run by TCRdb on the 5' RACE reads, gives a single entry per CDR3 protein. The data hold fewer than 20,000 distinct CDR3 sequences, with roughly 6% observed a single time. This receptor was identified in an adult who was a healthcare worker with PCR-confirmed SARS-CoV-2 infection or an uninfected control (not recorded which). Material for sequencing was whole blood. The genes are TRBV7-6 and TRBJ2-1; 8 positions match TRBD1. CDR3 sequence (DNA): TGTGCCAGCAGCTTACAGGGGGCGACCCTCAATGAGCAGTTCTTC. Translation gives CASSLQGATLNEQFF.